What follows is one T cell receptor (beta chain) and its context. Its antigen is unidentified. This record belongs to a study of T cell responses to AZD1222 COVID-19 vaccine. Study-level results: Spike-specific TCR breadth rose after two AZD1222 doses, and depth rose as well. Without day 14 samples, only post-peak T cell repertoires were studied.

Sequencing was performed with immunoSEQ multiplex PCR; in TCRdb, only in-frame clones are kept and a portion is missing. Of around 94,000 clones in the sample, approximately 91% are singletons; the top ten hold about 14%. Germline lookup yields CDR1 SGHRS and CDR2 YFSETQ. V was shortened by 0 bases and J by 1 base, with 5 bases between the two germline ends. The CDR3 is 15 amino acids. The material sequenced was peripheral blood, taken on day 0 of AZD1222 vaccination. This rearrangement joins TRBV5-1 to TRBJ2-6, with D unresolved. This TCR was sampled from an adult in good health. The CDR3 DNA is TGCGCCAGCAGCTTGGCCCCTTCTGGGGCCAACGTCCTGACTTTC. Amino acid sequence: CASSLAPSGANVLTF.